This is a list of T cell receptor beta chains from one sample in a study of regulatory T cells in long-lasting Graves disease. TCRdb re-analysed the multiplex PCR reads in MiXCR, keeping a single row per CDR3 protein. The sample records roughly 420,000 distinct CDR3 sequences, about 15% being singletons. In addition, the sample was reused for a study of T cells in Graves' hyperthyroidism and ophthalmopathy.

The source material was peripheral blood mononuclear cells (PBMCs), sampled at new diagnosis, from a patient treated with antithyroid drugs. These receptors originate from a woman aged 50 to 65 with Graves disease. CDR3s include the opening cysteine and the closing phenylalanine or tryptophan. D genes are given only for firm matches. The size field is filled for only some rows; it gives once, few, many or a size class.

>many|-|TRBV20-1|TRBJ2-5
TGCAGTGCTGGGCCCCGGGAAGAGACCCAGTACTTC
CSAGPREETQYF
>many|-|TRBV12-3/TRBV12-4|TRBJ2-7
TGTGCCAGCACTTCACACGGATCCTTCTACGAGGAGCAGTACTTC
CASTSHGSFYEEQYF
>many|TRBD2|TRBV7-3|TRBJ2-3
TGTGCCAGCAGCCCCGGGACTAGCCGATTTCGCGATACGCAGTATTTT
CASSPGTSRFRDTQYF
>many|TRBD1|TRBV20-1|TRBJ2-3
TGCAGTGCGCGGGACAGGCGCACAGATACGCAGTATTTT
CSARDRRTDTQYF
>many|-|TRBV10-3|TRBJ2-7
TGTGCCATCAGAAAAGCCGACGAGCAGTACTTC
CAIRKADEQYF
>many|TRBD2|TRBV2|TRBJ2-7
TGTGCCAGCAGCGGACTAGCGGGGTTAGCCTACGAGCAGTACTTC
CASSGLAGLAYEQYF
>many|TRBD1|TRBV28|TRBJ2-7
TGTGCCAGCAGTTTCCCGGAGAATACCGGGACAGGGGAGGACTACGAGCAGTACTTC
CASSFPENTGTGEDYEQYF
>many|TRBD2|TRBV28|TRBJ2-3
TGTGCCAGCAGCGCCCGACTAGCCGGCACAGATACGCAGTATTTT
CASSARLAGTDTQYF
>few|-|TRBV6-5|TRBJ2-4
TGTGCCAGCAGTTACTTAATCGGGGCCCGCTCGTCTACCCCCCCCGGCATTCAGTACTTC
CASSYLIGARSSTPPGIQYF
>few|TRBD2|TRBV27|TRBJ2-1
TGTGCCAGCACCCACCCGGGGGGGGTTCCCAATGAGCAGTTCTTC
CASTHPGGVPNEQFF
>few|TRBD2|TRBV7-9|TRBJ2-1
TGTGCCAGCAGCTTAGTATCATCGGGGGGTGAGCAGTTCTTC
CASSLVSSGGEQFF
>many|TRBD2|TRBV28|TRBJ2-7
TGTGCCAGCAGTTCCCCCGGGACTAGCTTCGCGGCCGAGCAGTACTTC
CASSSPGTSFAAEQYF
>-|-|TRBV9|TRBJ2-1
TGTGCCAGCAGCTCCCCGGTCAGAGGGTACAATGAGCAGTTCTTC
CASSSPVRGYNEQFF
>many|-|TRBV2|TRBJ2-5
TGTGCCAGCTTAAGACAGGGAGGGGAGACCCAGTACTTC
CASLRQGGETQYF
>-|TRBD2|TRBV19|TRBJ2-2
TGTGCCAGTAGTATAGATAGTGGGTACTGGACTAGCGGGAGGCGGGACACCGGGGAGCTGTTTTTT
CASSIDSGYWTSGRRDTGELFF
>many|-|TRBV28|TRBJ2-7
TGTGCCAGCAGTTTAGTCTACGAGCAGTACTTC
CASSLVYEQYF
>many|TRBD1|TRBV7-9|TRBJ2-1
TGTGCCAGCAGCTTAGCTAAGACAGGGACCTACAGGGCACACAATGAGCAGTTCTTC
CASSLAKTGTYRAHNEQFF
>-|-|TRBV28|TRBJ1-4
TGTGCCAGCAGTGAAGCCGATCCCGCAGCTACTAATGAAAAACTGTTTTTT
CASSEADPAATNEKLFF
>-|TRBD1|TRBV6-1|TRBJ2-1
TGTGCCAGCAGTGGTTTTCCGGGACAGACCTACAATGAGCAGTTCTTC
CASSGFPGQTYNEQFF
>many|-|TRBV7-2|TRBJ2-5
TGTGCCAGCAGCTTTGAGGGGAGAGAGACCCAGTACTTC
CASSFEGRETQYF
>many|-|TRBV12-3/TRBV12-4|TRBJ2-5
TGTGCCAGCAGTTTCTGGGGAGAGACCCAGTACTTC
CASSFWGETQYF
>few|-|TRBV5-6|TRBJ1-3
TGTGCCAGCAGCTCCAGGGGCCCCTCTGGAAACACCATATATTTT
CASSSRGPSGNTIYF
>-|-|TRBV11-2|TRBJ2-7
TGTGCCAGCAGCTTTAAATCGACAGCCTACGAGCAGTACTTC
CASSFKSTAYEQYF
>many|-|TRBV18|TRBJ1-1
TGTGCCAGCTCACCCCAGGAGGGAGAGGCTGAAGCTTTCTTT
CASSPQEGEAEAFF
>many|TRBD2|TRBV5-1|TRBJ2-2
TGCGCCAGCAGCGAAAGACTAGCAGCGAACACCGGGGAGCTGTTTTTT
CASSERLAANTGELFF
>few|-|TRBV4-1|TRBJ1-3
TGCGCCAGCAGCCAACCCACCAGGGGCTCTGGAAACACCATATATTTT
CASSQPTRGSGNTIYF
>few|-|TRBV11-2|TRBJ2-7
TGTGCCAGCAGCGGGGCAGGGGACGAGCAGTACTTC
CASSGAGDEQYF
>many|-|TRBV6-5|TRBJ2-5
TGTGCCAGCAGTTACCCCTGGTCTGGTGGAGAAGAGACCCAGTACTTC
CASSYPWSGGEETQYF
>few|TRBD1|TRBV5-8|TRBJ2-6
TGCGCCAGCAGCTTGGCCGGGACAGTCATGGAGGCCTCTGGGGCCAACGTCCTGACTTTC
CASSLAGTVMEASGANVLTF
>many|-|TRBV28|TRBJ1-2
TGTGCCACTCCTCGACCACACGGCAAGGGGTCGGCTGGCTACACCTTC
CATPRPHGKGSAGYTF
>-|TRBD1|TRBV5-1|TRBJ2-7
TGCGCCAGCAGCACGGGACAGGCCGTCTACGAGCAGTACTTC
CASSTGQAVYEQYF
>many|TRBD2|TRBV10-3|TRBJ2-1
TGTGCCATCAGTCGACTAGCGGGAGTCAATGAGCAGTTCTTC
CAISRLAGVNEQFF
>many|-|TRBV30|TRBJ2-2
TGTGCCTGGAGTGTTGGAAACACCGGGGAGCTGTTTTTT
CAWSVGNTGELFF
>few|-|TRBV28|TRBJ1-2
TGTGCCAGCAGACCCCCGAGTTGGTATGGCTACACCTTC
CASRPPSWYGYTF
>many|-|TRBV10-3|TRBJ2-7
TGTGCCATCAGTGCTTCGACAGGGCGGGGCGAGCAGTACTTC
CAISASTGRGEQYF
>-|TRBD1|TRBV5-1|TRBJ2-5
TGCGCCAGCAGCGAAACCGGGACAGGGCATCCGGAAAAAGAGACCCAGTACTTC
CASSETGTGHPEKETQYF
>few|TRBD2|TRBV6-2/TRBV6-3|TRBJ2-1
TGTGCCAGCAGTTACCTCGGGGTAACTACTAGCGGGAGCTCCTACAATGAGCAGTTCTTC
CASSYLGVTTSGSSYNEQFF
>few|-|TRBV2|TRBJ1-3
TGTGCCAGCACCCCCCGGAGCTCTGGAAACACCATATATTTT
CASTPRSSGNTIYF
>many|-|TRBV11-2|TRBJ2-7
TGTGCCAGCAGCTTATTGTCGGGGAACTCCTACGAGCAGTACTTC
CASSLLSGNSYEQYF
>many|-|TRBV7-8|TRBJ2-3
TGTGCCAGCAGCTTACCAGGTCAGGACACAGATACGCAGTATTTT
CASSLPGQDTDTQYF
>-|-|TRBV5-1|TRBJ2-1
TGCGCCAGCAGATACGGAATAGGGAGCGACAATGAGCAGTTCTTC
CASRYGIGSDNEQFF
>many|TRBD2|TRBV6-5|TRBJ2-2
TGTGCCAGCAGTTACGGGACTAGCGGGAGCTCGAACACCGGGGAGCTGTTTTTT
CASSYGTSGSSNTGELFF
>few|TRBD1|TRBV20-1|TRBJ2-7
TGCAGTGCTACCGGACAGGGCCGGTACTACGAGCAGTACTTC
CSATGQGRYYEQYF
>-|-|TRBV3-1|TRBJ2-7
TGTGCCAGCAGCCCCGATCGAACAGGGCTAGGACGGGACGAGCAGTACTTC
CASSPDRTGLGRDEQYF
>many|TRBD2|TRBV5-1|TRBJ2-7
TGCGCCAGCAGCTTTGCGGGAGTATCCAACGAGCAGTACTTC
CASSFAGVSNEQYF
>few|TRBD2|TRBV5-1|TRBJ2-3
TGCGCCAGCACCGACGGCCAAGGACTAGCGGGAGAGAGTGATACGCAGTATTTT
CASTDGQGLAGESDTQYF
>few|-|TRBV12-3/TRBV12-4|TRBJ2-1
TGTGCCAGCAGTTCTCCCCTCGCCCGTGAGCAGTTCTTC
CASSSPLAREQFF
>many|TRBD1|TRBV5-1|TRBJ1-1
TGCGCCAGCAGCTTGATCCAGGGGGTTAGAGGCACTGAAGCTTTCTTT
CASSLIQGVRGTEAFF
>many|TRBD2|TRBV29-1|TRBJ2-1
TGCAGCGTTGAAGAGGATACTAGCGGGAGAGACAATGAGCAGTTCTTC
CSVEEDTSGRDNEQFF
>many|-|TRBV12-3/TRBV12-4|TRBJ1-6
TGTGCCAGCAGTCCGCGGACCGGCAGGGGCGGTTCACCCCTCCACTTT
CASSPRTGRGGSPLHF
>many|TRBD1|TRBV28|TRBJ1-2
TGTGCCAGCAGTTCCCCCGGACAGGGTAACTATGGCTACACCTTC
CASSSPGQGNYGYTF
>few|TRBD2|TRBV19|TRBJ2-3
TGTGCCAGTAGTATAGATCGGACTAGCGGGAGGATCACAGATACGCAGTATTTT
CASSIDRTSGRITDTQYF
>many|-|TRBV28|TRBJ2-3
TGTGCCAGCAGGCCCCAACTAGGGCAAAGCACAGATACGCAGTATTTT
CASRPQLGQSTDTQYF
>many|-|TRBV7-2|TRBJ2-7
TGTGCCAGCAGCCTGACAGCGGACCGGGGCTCCTACGAGCAGTACTTC
CASSLTADRGSYEQYF
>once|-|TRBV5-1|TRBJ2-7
TGCGCCAGCAGCGGGATCCATAGCTCTATAGAAGAGCAGTACTTC
CASSGIHSSIEEQYF
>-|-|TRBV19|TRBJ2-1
TGTGCCAGTAGTATAGATGGGGGGCGCAGTGAGCAGTTCTTC
CASSIDGGRSEQFF
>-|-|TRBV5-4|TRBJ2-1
TGTGCCAGCAGCTTGGGTCCTACGGCGGGAAATGAGCAGTTCTTC
CASSLGPTAGNEQFF
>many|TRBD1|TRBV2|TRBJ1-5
TGTGCCAGCAGTATCCGACAGGGTAGCACTCAGCCCCAGCATTTT
CASSIRQGSTQPQHF
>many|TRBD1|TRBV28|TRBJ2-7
TGTGCCAGCAGTTTGTCGGTCGGACAGGGCTCCTACGAGCAGTACTTC
CASSLSVGQGSYEQYF
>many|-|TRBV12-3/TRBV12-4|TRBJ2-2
TGTGCCAGCAGTTCGTTGGGGCTTAACACCGGGGAGCTGTTTTTT
CASSSLGLNTGELFF